Sequencing of this T cell receptor beta chain was carried out in a study of T cell repertoires in cytomegalovirus infection. For the study at large: Both a matching HLA type and CMV infection were indicated by public TCR beta signatures. Whole-study findings and limits: In two of eight donors, the top clonotype was HLA-C-restricted CMV-specific. Frequencies of public TCR beta families were cumulated, and this identified carriers of CMV plus the relevant HLA.

TCRdb reprocessed the reads via MiXCR and lists one record per CDR3 protein. The repertoire holds about 310,000 distinct CDR3 sequences, 15% to 20% seen once, with 12% in the top ten. About this clonotype: The target antigen is unknown.

The V end lost 5 bases, the J end lost 3 bases, and 11 bases lay between the germline ends. This CDR3 has 13 residues. Germline assignment: CDR1 MNHEY and CDR2 SMNVEV (reference sequence). The sequenced material came from PBMCs. This receptor was obtained from a human donor in good health (CMV status not recorded). Some clones in this sample may be carry-over from other donors' samples. The rearrangement joins TRBV27 to TRBJ2-7; D unclear. CDR3 DNA sequence: TGTGCCAGCAGTCTCCGGATTAACTACGAGCAGTACTTC. Translated, it gives CASSLRINYEQYF.